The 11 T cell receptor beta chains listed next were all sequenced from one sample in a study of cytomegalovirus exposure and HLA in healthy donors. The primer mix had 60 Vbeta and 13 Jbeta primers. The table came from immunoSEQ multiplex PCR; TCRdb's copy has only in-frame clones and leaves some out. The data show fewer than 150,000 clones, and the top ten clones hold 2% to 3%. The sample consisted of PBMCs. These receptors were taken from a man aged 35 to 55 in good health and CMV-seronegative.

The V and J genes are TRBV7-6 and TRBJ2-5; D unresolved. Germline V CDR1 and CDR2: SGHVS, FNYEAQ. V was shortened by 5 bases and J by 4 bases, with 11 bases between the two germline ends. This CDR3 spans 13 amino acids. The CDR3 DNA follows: TGTGCCAGCAGCAAAGTGGCCTTAGAGACCCAGTACTTC. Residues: CASSKVALETQYF.

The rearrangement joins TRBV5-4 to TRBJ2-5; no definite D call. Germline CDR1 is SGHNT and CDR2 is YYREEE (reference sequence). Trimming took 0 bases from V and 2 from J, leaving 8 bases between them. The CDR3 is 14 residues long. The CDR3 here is CASSLDQVQETQYF. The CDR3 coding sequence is TGTGCCAGCAGCTTGGACCAGGTTCAAGAGACCCAGTACTTC.

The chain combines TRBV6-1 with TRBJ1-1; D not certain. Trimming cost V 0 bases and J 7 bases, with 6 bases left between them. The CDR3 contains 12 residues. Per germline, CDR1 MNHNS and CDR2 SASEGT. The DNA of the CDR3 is TGTGCCAGCAGTGAAGCAGTACTTGAAGCTTTCTTT. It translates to CASSEAVLEAFF.

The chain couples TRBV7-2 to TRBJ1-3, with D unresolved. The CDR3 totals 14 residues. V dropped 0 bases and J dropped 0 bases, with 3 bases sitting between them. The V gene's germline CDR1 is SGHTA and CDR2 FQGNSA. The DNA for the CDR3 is TGTGCCAGCAGCTTAGCCCTCTCTGGAAACACCATATATTTT. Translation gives CASSLALSGNTIYF.

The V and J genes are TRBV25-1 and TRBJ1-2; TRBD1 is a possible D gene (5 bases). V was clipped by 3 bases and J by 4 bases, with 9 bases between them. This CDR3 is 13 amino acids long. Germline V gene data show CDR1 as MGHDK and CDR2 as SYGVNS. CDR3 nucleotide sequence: TGTGCCAGCAGTGACGGCGGGGGCTATGGCTACACCTTC. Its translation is CASSDGGGYGYTF.

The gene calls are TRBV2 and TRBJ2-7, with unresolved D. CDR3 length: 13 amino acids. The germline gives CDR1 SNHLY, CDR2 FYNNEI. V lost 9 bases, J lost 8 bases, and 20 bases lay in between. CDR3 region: CARQPLDHSQQYF. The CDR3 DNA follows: TGTGCCAGACAACCTCTAGATCATTCGCAGCAGTACTTC. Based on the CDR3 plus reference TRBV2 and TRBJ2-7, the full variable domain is EPEVTQTPSHQVTQMGQEVILRCVPISNHLYFYWYRQILGQKVEFLVSFYNNEISEKSEIFDDQFSVERPDGSNFTLKIRSTKLEDSAMYFCARQPLDHSQQYFGPGTRLTVT.

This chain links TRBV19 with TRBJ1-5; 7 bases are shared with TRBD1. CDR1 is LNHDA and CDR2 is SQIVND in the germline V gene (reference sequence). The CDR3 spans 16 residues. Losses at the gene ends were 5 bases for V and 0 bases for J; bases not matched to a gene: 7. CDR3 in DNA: TGTGCCAGTAGTTCAGGACAGGCTTATAGCAATCAGCCCCAGCATTTT. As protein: CASSSGQAYSNQPQHF.

The CDR3 DNA reads TGTGCCAGCAGTATAGGGGTTTCAACTAATGAAAAACTGTTTTTT. It codes for CASSIGVSTNEKLFF. The chain joins TRBV11-2 to TRBJ1-4; D might be TRBD1 (5 bases). The V gene lost 6 bases and the J gene lost 0 bases, with 11 bases spanning the gap. Germline V CDR1 and CDR2: SGHAT, FQNNGV. The CDR3 spans 15 residues.

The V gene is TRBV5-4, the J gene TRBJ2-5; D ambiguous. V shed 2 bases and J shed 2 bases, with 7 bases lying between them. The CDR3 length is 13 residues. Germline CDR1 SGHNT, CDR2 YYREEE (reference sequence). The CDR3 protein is CASSFPDQETQYF. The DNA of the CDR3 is TGTGCCAGCAGCTTTCCAGATCAAGAGACCCAGTACTTC.

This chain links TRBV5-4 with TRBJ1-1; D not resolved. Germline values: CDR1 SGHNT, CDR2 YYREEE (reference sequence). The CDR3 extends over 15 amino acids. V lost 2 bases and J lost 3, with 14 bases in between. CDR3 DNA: TGTGCCAGCAGCTTAATAAAATGGAGTGACACTGAAGCTTTCTTT. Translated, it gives CASSLIKWSDTEAFF.

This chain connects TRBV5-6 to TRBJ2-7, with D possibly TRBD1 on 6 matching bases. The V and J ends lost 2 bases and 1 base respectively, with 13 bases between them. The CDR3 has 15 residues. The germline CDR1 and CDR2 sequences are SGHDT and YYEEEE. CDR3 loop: CASSFGTGMSYEQYF. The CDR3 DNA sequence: TGTGCCAGCAGCTTCGGTACAGGGATGTCCTACGAGCAGTACTTC.